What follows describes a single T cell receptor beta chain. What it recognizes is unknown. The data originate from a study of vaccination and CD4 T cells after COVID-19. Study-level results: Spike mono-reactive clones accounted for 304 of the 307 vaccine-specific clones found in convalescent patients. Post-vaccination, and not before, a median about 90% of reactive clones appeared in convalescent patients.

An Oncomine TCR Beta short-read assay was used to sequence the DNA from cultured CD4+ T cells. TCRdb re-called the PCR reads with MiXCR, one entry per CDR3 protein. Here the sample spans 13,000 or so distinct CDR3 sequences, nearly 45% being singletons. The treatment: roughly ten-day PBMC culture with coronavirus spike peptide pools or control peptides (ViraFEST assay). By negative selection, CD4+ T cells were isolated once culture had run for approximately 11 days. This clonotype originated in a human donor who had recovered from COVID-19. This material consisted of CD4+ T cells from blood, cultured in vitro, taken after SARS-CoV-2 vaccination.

For the CDR3, the DNA is TGTGCCAGCAGCTTATCCCTAGCGGGAGGGTTGGATACGCAGTATTTT. This codes for CASSLSLAGGLDTQYF. The chain carries TRBV7-2 and TRBJ2-3; 12 nucleotides line up with TRBD2. This CDR3 comprises 16 residues. Germline assignment: CDR1 SGHTA and CDR2 FQGNSA. V was clipped by 2 bases and J by 6 bases; unmatched bases: 6.